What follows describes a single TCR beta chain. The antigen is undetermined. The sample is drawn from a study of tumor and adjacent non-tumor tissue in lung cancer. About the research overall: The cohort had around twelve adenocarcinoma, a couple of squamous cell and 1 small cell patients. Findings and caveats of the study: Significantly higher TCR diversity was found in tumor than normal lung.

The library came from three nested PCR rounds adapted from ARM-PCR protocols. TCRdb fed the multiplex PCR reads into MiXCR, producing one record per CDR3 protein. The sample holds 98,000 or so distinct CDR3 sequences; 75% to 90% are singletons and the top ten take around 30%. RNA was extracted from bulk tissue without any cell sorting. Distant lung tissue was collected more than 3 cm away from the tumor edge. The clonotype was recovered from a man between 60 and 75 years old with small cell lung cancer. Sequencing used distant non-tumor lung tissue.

CDR3 nucleotides: TGTGCCAAGAGGGGCGGACCGGGGCAGCCCCAGCATTTT. The encoded protein is CAKRGGPGQPQHF. J is TRBJ1-5 and V is TRBV6-1, with D possibly TRBD1 on 5 matching bases. This CDR3 contains 13 residues. V was cut by 10 bases and J by 7 bases, with 17 bases left in between. Germline CDR1 MNHNS, CDR2 SASEGT.